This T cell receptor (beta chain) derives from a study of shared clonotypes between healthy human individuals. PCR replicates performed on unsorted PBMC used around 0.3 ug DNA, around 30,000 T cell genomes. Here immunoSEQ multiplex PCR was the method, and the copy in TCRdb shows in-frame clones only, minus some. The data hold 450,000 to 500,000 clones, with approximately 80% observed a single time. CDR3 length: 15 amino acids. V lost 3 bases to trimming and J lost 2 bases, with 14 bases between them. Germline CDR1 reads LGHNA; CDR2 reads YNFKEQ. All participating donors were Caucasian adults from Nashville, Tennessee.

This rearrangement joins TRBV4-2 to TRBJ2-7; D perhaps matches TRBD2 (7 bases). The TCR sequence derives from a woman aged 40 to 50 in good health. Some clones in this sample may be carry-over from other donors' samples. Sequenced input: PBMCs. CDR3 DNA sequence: TGTGCCAGCAGCCAGTACCGAGGGGGGGCCTACGAGCAGTACTTC. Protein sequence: CASSQYRGGAYEQYF.